These 4 T cell receptor beta chains were all obtained from the same sample, sequenced in a study of blood T cell repertoires in COVID-19. The method was immunoSEQ multiplex PCR; TCRdb's version includes in-frame clones alone and lacks a portion of them. Among hundreds of thousands of clones listed, 70% to 90% were seen once. The sequenced sample consisted of peripheral blood. The receptors originated from a woman in her fifties or sixties with active or convalescent COVID-19.

The genes are TRBV5-1 and TRBJ2-7, with 8 positions matching TRBD1. Looked up from germline, CDR1 is SGHRS and CDR2 is YFSETQ. The CDR3 is 15 amino acids. Losses at the gene ends were 0 bases for V and 3 bases for J; bases not matched to a gene: 5. This CDR3 is CASSLEGRGHYEQYF. DNA of the CDR3: TGCGCCAGCAGCTTGGAGGGCAGGGGGCACTACGAGCAGTACTTC.

V gene TRBV6-2 or TRBV6-3 combines with J gene TRBJ2-7, with D maybe TRBD1 (5 bases). This CDR3 spans 12 amino acids. From germline, CDR1 is MNHEY and CDR2 SVGEGT. Trimming removed 5 bases from V and 3 bases from J, with 8 bases in between. CDR3 nucleotide sequence: TGTGCCAGCAGTGAGGACAACTACGAGCAGTACTTC. Translating it yields CASSEDNYEQYF.

The chain recombines TRBV5-1 with TRBJ2-5; maybe TRBD2 (7 bases). Germline V gene data show CDR1 as SGHRS and CDR2 as YFSETQ. Trimming took 4 bases from V and 4 from J, leaving 14 bases between them. The CDR3 totals 14 residues. This CDR3 is CASSPGGGSETQYF. DNA for the CDR3: TGCGCCAGCAGCCCCGGCGGGGGCTCAGAGACCCAGTACTTC. The whole variable domain, remainder taken from reference TRBV5-1 and TRBJ2-5, is KAGVTQTPRYLIKTRGQQVTLSCSPISGHRSVSWYQQTPGQGLQFLFEYFSETQRNKGNFPGRFSGRQFSNSRSEMNVSTLELGDSALYLCASSPGGGSETQYFGPGTRLLVL.

This clone was seen many times. The gene calls are TRBV5-6 and TRBJ1-2; TRBD1 agrees at 10 bases. CDR1 and CDR2 from the germline V gene are SGHDT and YYEEEE. CDR3 length equals 15 residues. Trimming took 3 bases from V and 7 from J; bases not matched to a gene: 9. The DNA for the CDR3 is TGTGCCAGCAGCTCCCCGGACAGGGGGGCGACTGGCTACACCTTC. Translating it yields CASSSPDRGATGYTF.